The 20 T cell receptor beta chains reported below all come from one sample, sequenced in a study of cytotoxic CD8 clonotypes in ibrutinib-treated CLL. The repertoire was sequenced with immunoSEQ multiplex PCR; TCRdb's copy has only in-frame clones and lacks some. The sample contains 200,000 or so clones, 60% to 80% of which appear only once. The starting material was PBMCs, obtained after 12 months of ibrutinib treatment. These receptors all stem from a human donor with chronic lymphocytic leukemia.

The CDR3 reads CASSLGALFDNEQFF. The CDR3 DNA sequence: TGTGCCAGCAGCTTAGGTGCCCTCTTTGACAATGAGCAGTTCTTC. V and J are TRBV11-2 and TRBJ2-1, with no clear D. The CDR3 spans 15 residues. Trimming left V 1 base short and J 5 bases short, with 12 bases between. Germline V lookup: CDR1 SGHAT, CDR2 FQNNGV.

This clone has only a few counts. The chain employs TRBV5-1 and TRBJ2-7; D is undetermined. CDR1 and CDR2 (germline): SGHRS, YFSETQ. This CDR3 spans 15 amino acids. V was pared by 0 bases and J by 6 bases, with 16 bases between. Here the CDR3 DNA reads TGCGCCAGCAGCTTGGGAGCTAGAGTTGGTTCCGAGCAGTACTTC. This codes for CASSLGARVGSEQYF.

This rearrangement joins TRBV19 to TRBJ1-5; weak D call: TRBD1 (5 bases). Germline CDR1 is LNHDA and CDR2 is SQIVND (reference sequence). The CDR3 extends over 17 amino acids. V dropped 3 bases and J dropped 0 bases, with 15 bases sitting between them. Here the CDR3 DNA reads TGTGCCAGTAGTATCGTCGTGGGGACTTTTAGCAATCAGCCCCAGCATTTT. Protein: CASSIVVGTFSNQPQHF. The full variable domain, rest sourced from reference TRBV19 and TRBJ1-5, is DGGITQSPKYLFRKEGQNVTLSCEQNLNHDAMYWYRQDPGQGLRLIYYSQIVNDFQKGDIAEGYSVSREKKESFPLTVTSAQKNPTAFYLCASSIVVGTFSNQPQHFGDGTRLSIL.

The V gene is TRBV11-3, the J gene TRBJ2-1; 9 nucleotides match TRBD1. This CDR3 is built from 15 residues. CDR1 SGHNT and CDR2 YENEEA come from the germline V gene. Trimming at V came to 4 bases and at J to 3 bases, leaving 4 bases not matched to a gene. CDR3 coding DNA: TGTGCCAGCAGCTCGGACAGGGGTAACTACAATGAGCAGTTCTTC. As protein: CASSSDRGNYNEQFF.

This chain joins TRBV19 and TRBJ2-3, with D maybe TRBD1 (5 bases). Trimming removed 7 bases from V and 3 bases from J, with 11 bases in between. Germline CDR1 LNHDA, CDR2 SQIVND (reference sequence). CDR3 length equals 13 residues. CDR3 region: CASTFQGTDTQYF. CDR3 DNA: TGTGCCAGTACTTTCCAGGGTACAGATACGCAGTATTTT.

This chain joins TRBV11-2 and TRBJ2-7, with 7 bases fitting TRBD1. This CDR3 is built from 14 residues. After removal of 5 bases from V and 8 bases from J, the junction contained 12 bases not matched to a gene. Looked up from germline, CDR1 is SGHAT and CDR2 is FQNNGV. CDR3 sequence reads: CASSTSTGRPKQYF. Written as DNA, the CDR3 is TGTGCCAGCAGCACCTCGACAGGGAGACCAAAGCAGTACTTC.

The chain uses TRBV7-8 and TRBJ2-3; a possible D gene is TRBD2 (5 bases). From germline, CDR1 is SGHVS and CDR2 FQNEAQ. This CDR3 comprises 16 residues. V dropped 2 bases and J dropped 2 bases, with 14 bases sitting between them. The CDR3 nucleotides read TGTGCCAGCAGCTTAATGCTAGCACCCACCACAGATACGCAGTATTTT. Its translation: CASSLMLAPTTDTQYF.

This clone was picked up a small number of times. CDR3 loop: CASSPDRGSGYTF. CDR3 bases: TGTGCCAGCAGCCCTGACAGGGGATCTGGCTACACCTTC. V gene TRBV27 combines with J gene TRBJ1-2; 8 positions agree with TRBD1. V lost 6 bases to trimming and J lost 7 bases; unmatched junction nucleotides: 7. Germline assignment: CDR1 MNHEY and CDR2 SMNVEV (reference sequence). This CDR3 contains 13 residues.

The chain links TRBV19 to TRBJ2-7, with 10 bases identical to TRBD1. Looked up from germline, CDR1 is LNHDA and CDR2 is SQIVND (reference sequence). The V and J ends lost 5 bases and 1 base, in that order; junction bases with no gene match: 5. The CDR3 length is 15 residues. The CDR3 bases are TGTGCCAGTAGTTGGGGACAGGGGAGTTCCTACGAGCAGTACTTC. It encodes CASSWGQGSSYEQYF.

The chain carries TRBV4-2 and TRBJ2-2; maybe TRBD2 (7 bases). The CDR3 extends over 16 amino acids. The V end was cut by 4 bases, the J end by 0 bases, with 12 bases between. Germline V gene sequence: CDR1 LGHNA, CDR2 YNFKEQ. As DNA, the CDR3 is TGTGCCAGCAGCCCAAGGGGGGGGCCGAACACCGGGGAGCTGTTTTTT. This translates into CASSPRGGPNTGELFF.

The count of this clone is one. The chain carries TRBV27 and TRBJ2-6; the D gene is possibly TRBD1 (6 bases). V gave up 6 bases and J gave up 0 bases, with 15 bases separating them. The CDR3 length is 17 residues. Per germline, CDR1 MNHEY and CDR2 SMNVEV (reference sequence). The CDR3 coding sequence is TGTGCCAGCAGCCCTGCTACAGGGCTCTCTGGGGCCAACGTCCTGACTTTC. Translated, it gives CASSPATGLSGANVLTF. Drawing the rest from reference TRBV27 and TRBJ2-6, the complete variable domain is EAQVTQNPRYLITVTGKKLTVTCSQNMNHEYMSWYRQDPGLGLRQIYYSMNVEVTDKGDVPEGYKVSRKEKRNFPLILESPSPNQTSLYFCASSPATGLSGANVLTFGAGSRLTVL.

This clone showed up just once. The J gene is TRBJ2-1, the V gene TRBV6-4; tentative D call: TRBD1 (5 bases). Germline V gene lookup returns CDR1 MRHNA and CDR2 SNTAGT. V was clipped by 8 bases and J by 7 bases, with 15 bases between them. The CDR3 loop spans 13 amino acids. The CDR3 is CASADSAGNEQFF. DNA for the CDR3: TGTGCCAGCGCAGACAGTGCTGGGAATGAGCAGTTCTTC.

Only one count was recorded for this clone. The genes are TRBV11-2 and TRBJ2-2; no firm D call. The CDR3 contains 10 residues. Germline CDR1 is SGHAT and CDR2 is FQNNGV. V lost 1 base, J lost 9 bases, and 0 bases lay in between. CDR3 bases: TGTGCCAGCAGCTTAGGGGAGCTGTTTTTT. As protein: CASSLGELFF.

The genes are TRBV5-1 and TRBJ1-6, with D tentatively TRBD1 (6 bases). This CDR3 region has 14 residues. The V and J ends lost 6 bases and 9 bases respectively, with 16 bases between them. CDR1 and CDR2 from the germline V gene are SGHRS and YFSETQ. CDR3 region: CASTPGTPGSPLHF. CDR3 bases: TGCGCCAGCACCCCCGGGACACCCGGTTCACCCCTCCACTTT.

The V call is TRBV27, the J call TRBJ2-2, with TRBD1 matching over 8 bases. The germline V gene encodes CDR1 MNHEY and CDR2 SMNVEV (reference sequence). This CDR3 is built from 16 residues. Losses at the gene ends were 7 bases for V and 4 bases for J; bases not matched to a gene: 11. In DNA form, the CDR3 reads TGTGCCAGCAATTCTATGGACAGGGCGACCACCGGGGAGCTGTTTTTT. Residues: CASNSMDRATTGELFF.

CDR3 protein: CASGGKGGNEQFF. CDR3 nucleotides: TGTGCCAGCGGCGGGAAGGGCGGCAATGAGCAGTTCTTC. The chain is built from TRBV5-4 and TRBJ2-1, with D possibly being TRBD2 (6 bases). Trimming cost V 7 bases and J 6 bases, with 14 bases left between them. The CDR3 has 13 residues. Looked up from germline, CDR1 is SGHNT and CDR2 is YYREEE (reference sequence).

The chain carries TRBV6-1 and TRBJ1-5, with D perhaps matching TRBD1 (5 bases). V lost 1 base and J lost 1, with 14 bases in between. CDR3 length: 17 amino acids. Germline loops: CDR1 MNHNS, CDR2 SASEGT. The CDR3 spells CASSEGGWGYSNQPQHF. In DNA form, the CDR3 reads TGTGCCAGCAGTGAAGGGGGGTGGGGTTACAGCAATCAGCCCCAGCATTTT.

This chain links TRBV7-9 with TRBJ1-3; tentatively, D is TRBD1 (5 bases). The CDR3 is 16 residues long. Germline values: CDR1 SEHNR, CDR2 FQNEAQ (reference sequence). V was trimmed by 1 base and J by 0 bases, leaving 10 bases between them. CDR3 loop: CASSLGGPNSGNTIYF. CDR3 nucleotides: TGTGCCAGCAGCTTAGGGGGCCCTAACTCTGGAAACACCATATATTTT.

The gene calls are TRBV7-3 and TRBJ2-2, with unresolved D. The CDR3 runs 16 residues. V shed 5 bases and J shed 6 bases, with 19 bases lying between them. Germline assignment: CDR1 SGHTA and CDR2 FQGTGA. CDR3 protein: CASSPNPLSGSGELFF. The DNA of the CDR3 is TGTGCCAGCAGCCCTAACCCCCTTAGTGGGTCCGGGGAGCTGTTTTTT.

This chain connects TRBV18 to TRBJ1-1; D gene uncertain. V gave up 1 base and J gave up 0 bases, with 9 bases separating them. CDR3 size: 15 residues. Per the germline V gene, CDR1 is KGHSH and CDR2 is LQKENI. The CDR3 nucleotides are TGTGCCAGCTCACCACGGCAGGACCTGAACACTGAAGCTTTCTTT. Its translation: CASSPRQDLNTEAFF.